The clone carrying this T cell receptor beta chain was counted many times. According to the study, TCR beta libraries were built with iRepertoire HTBI primers and CDR3-region Arm-PCR. Each CDR3 protein is one row after TCRdb ran MiXCR on the multiplex PCR reads. The sample records around 480,000 distinct CDR3 sequences, 15% to 20% being singletons. The data stem from a study of regulatory T cells in long-lasting Graves disease. Time point meaning: newly diagnosed GD, antithyroid drugs for less than 3 months. RNA from PBMCs was the source of the TCR library. The CDR3 runs to 18 residues. The germline CDR1 and CDR2 sequences are MGHRA and YSYEKL. V lost 1 base and J 3 bases, leaving 18 bases between the germline ends. The same sample was also studied in work on T cells in Graves' hyperthyroidism and ophthalmopathy. As reported in that work: HTBI primers were used for first-round RT-PCR of the TCR CDR3.

The specimen comprised peripheral blood mononuclear cells (PBMCs), sampled at new diagnosis, from a patient treated with antithyroid drugs. The receptor was derived from a woman aged 35-65 years with Graves disease. The rearrangement links TRBV4-1 to TRBJ1-4, with D hard to call. The CDR3 spells CASSQVVGSPAANEKLFF. DNA for the CDR3: TGCGCCAGCAGCCAAGTCGTTGGTAGTCCAGCAGCTAATGAAAAACTGTTTTTT.